This is a list of T cell receptor beta chains from one sample in a study of blood T cells in healthy people across ages. TCRdb fed the 5' RACE reads into MiXCR, producing one record per CDR3 protein. The sample has 1.5 million to 2 million distinct CDR3 sequences, 28% seen once. Material: blood. The receptors come from a woman between 25 and 40 years old in good health. The CDR3 runs from the conserved cysteine through the conserved F or W. Fields, in order: CDR3 length, V gene, J gene, CDR3 protein.

>13|TRBV28|TRBJ1-1
CASTRTGVTEAFF
>14|TRBV9|.
CASSHGGDLYEQYF
>17|TRBV27|TRBJ1-2
CASRGLPTGGGRDGYTF
>15|TRBV6-2/TRBV6-3|TRBJ2-1
CASSYGTSGSDEQFF
>14|TRBV9|TRBJ1-2
CASSVDQGDYGYTF
>13|TRBV14|TRBJ2-5
CASSSSPGGTQYF
>14|TRBV27|TRBJ2-3
CASRIGAAPDTQYF
>14|TRBV20-1|TRBJ2-5
CSARVDTSRETQYF
>12|TRBV20-1|TRBJ1-2
CSARYPSYGYTF
>15|TRBV7-2|TRBJ1-2
CASSSRDSGGSGYTF
>15|TRBV11-2|.
CASSLEVGLADEQYF
>15|TRBV5-1|TRBJ1-6
CASSLAGTGRSPLHF
>10|TRBV20-1|TRBJ2-7
CSADSYEQYF
>11|TRBV10-3|TRBJ2-1
CATSEFDEQFF
>10|TRBV20-1|TRBJ2-1
CSARYNEQFF
>16|TRBV20-1|TRBJ2-5
CSARDEGDIGQETQYF
>16|TRBV20-1|TRBJ2-1
CSARDFSGGARNEQFF
>16|TRBV7-2|TRBJ2-5
CASSFTTGAGGETQYF
>15|TRBV20-1|TRBJ2-1
CSARDGSREGAEQFF
>15|TRBV20-1|TRBJ2-1
CSARVASGSLNEQFF
>13|TRBV30|TRBJ1-2
CAWSVYRNYGYTF
>13|TRBV4-1|TRBJ2-3
CASRREGKDTQYF
>11|TRBV7-9|TRBJ2-7
CASSPAEEQYF
>15|TRBV15|TRBJ2-7
CATGYNAAGDYEQYF
>11|TRBV6-5|TRBJ2-5
CASSTLETQYF